This passage covers 20 T cell receptor beta chains from one sample sequenced in a study of identical twins. TCRdb called the 5' RACE reads again in MiXCR, with one record for every CDR3 protein. The repertoire holds some 240,000 distinct CDR3 sequences, with about 9% as singletons. The data were also submitted as part of a second study, on yellow fever vaccine responses in identical twins.

The sample comprised CD8+ T cells sorted from blood. The source is a young woman in good health.

The chain has TRBV11-2 and TRBJ2-5; D not resolved. The CDR3 covers 14 residues. Germline V gene sequence: CDR1 SGHAT, CDR2 FQNNGV. V lost 1 base and J 0 bases, leaving 6 bases between the germline ends. CDR3 coding DNA: TGTGCCAGCAGCTTAGTCAACAACCAAGAGACCCAGTACTTC. It is translated as CASSLVNNQETQYF.

This clonotype was seen ten or more times. V is TRBV10-3 and J is TRBJ2-2; no clear D gene. V lost 3 bases and J lost 6, with 8 bases in between. This CDR3 is 13 amino acids long. Germline V gene sequence: CDR1 ENHRY, CDR2 SYGVKD. The chain's CDR3 is CAISDGLSGELFF. DNA of the CDR3: TGTGCCATCAGTGACGGGTTATCCGGGGAGCTGTTTTTT.

The sample holds many counts of this clonotype. The V call is TRBV29-1, the J call TRBJ2-7; D remains unclear. CDR1 SQVTM and CDR2 ANQGSEA come from the germline V gene. The CDR3 has 11 amino acids. The ends were cut back, 4 bases at V and 3 bases at J, with 7 bases in the middle. The CDR3 sequence is CSVVGDYEQYF. The CDR3 region has the DNA TGCAGCGTTGTCGGAGACTACGAGCAGTACTTC.

This clonotype came up many times. The V and J genes are TRBV3-1 and TRBJ2-7, with D tentatively TRBD1 (6 bases). CDR3 length equals 15 residues. Trimming removed 1 base from V and 2 bases from J, with 12 bases in between. The germline CDR1 and CDR2 sequences are LGHDT and YNNKEL (reference sequence). The CDR3: CASSQGSGVAYEQYF. CDR3 nucleotide sequence: TGTGCCAGCAGCCAAGGATCAGGGGTAGCCTACGAGCAGTACTTC.

This clonotype has only a few counts. The chain recombines TRBV24-1 with TRBJ2-5; 7 nucleotides line up with TRBD2. The germline V gene encodes CDR1 KGHDR and CDR2 SFDVKD. V gave up 4 bases and J gave up 4 bases; unmatched junction bases: 8. The CDR3 loop spans 15 amino acids. For the CDR3, the DNA is TGTGCCACCAGTGACCCCGGGATAGCGGGAGAGACCCAGTACTTC. Translation gives CATSDPGIAGETQYF.

This clonotype was observed many times. The chain employs TRBV7-9 and TRBJ2-1, with TRBD2 identical over 11 bases. This CDR3 comprises 16 residues. Germline V gene sequence: CDR1 SEHNR, CDR2 FQNEAQ (reference sequence). V gave up 6 bases and J gave up 4 bases; unmatched junction bases: 8. The CDR3 DNA is TGTGCCAGCAGGGGACCTAGCGGGGGGCCGTACAATGAGCAGTTCTTC. It yields the protein CASRGPSGGPYNEQFF.

This clonotype was seen repeatedly, ten times or more. One end of the junction fails to match germline, which may point to a read error. The chain recombines TRBV29-1 with TRBJ1-6; weak D call: TRBD1 (5 bases). The CDR3 runs 8 residues. The germline gives CDR1 SQVTM, CDR2 ANQGSEA. The CDR3 DNA is TGCAGCGCGGGGACTTCATACTTT. This codes for CSAGTSYF.

This clonotype appeared a few times. The chain combines TRBV19 with TRBJ2-1, with a weak D call TRBD1 (6 bases). V was trimmed by 3 bases and J by 0 bases, leaving 9 bases between them. CDR1 and CDR2 (germline): LNHDA, SQIVND (reference sequence). This CDR3 region has 15 residues. The CDR3 loop is CASSITGSSYNEQFF. DNA for the CDR3: TGTGCCAGTAGTATCACAGGGAGCTCCTACAATGAGCAGTTCTTC.

The sample holds many counts of this clonotype. V gene TRBV12-1 combines with J gene TRBJ1-4; the DNA was not used to check the table's D call, TRBD1. TRBV12-1 corresponds to a pseudogene. The CDR3 has 14 amino acids. The CDR3 nucleotides read TGTGCCAGCAGCTGGGACACAACTAATGAAAAACTGTTTTTT. It specifies CASSWDTTNEKLFF.

The DNA of the CDR3 is TGTGCCAGCAGCCCGGGACAGGGAATAGATTCGGGGCAGTTCTTC. Translating gives CASSPGQGIDSGQFF. V usage is TRBV7-3 and J usage is TRBJ2-1; 9 bases match TRBD1. Per the germline V gene, CDR1 is SGHTA and CDR2 is FQGTGA. The CDR3 covers 15 residues. Trimming took 5 bases from V and 12 from J; bases not matched to a gene: 14.

Ten or more counts support this clonotype. The chain uses TRBV29-1 and TRBJ1-5, with D uncertain. The germline V gene has CDR1 SQVTM and CDR2 ANQGSEA. The length of the CDR3 is 14 residues. Trimming took 6 bases from V and 6 from J, leaving 18 bases between them. The CDR3 region is CSVQPGNEGQPQHF. For the CDR3, the DNA is TGCAGCGTACAACCCGGGAATGAGGGTCAGCCCCAGCATTTT.

This clonotype was recorded many times. The chain combines TRBV12-3 or TRBV12-4 with TRBJ2-7, with 9 bases that match TRBD1. V shed 2 bases and J 1 base; nucleotides not matched to a gene: 3. The CDR3 sequence is 15 residues long. CDR3 amino acids: CASSLSGTGSYEQYF. The CDR3 coding sequence is TGTGCCAGCAGTTTATCCGGGACAGGGTCCTACGAGCAGTACTTC.

This clonotype showed up just a few times. The chain recombines TRBV28 with TRBJ2-1, with 7 bases aligning to TRBD2. Germline loops: CDR1 MDHEN, CDR2 SYDVKM. Trimming cost V 4 bases and J 3 bases; bases outside gene matches: 15. The CDR3 spans 18 residues. This CDR3 reads CASSSQRGGVDGYNEQFF. CDR3 nucleotide sequence: TGTGCCAGCAGTTCCCAGCGTGGGGGGGTCGATGGCTACAATGAGCAGTTCTTC.

This chain joins TRBV29-1 and TRBJ2-3, with 10 bases matching TRBD2. Trimming took 6 bases from V and 1 from J; bases not matched to a gene: 10. The CDR3 is 16 amino acids. In germline, CDR1 is SQVTM, CDR2 ANQGSEA. CDR3 amino acids: CSVGALAGEGTDTQYF. CDR3 nucleotides: TGCAGCGTGGGGGCGCTAGCGGGAGAAGGCACAGATACGCAGTATTTT.

The rearrangement joins TRBV12-3 or TRBV12-4 to TRBJ2-7; 11 bases fit TRBD1. The V segment lost 3 bases and the J segment 5 bases; nucleotides outside the gene matches: 6. There are 15 residues in the CDR3. The CDR3 nucleotides read TGTGCCAGCAGTTTCTCCGGGACAGGGGGGGACGAGCAGTACTTC. This gives the protein CASSFSGTGGDEQYF.

This clonotype was seen many times. The chain is built from TRBV15 and TRBJ2-7; no definite D call. Trimming removed 0 bases from V and 3 bases from J, with 6 bases in between. Germline V CDR1 and CDR2: LNHNV, YYDKDF (reference sequence). This CDR3 spans 13 amino acids. This CDR3 reads CATSRDPDYEQYF. The CDR3 DNA sequence: TGTGCCACCAGCAGAGATCCAGACTACGAGCAGTACTTC.

This clonotype showed up just a few times. This chain links TRBV10-3 with TRBJ2-3; 9 bases align to TRBD2. V shed 0 bases and J 2 bases; nucleotides not matched to a gene: 6. Germline assignment: CDR1 ENHRY and CDR2 SYGVKD. CDR3 length equals 17 residues. CDR3 region: CAISESAVAGDTDTQYF. The CDR3 DNA reads as TGTGCCATCAGTGAGTCGGCGGTAGCGGGAGACACAGATACGCAGTATTTT.

This clonotype was seen many times. The chain employs TRBV28 and TRBJ2-1; tentatively, D is TRBD1 (6 bases). The length of the CDR3 is 14 residues. V was cut by 6 bases and J by 3 bases, with 12 bases left in between. From germline, CDR1 is MDHEN and CDR2 SYDVKM. The CDR3 DNA follows: TGTGCCAGCAGGCTGGCGGACAGCTACAATGAGCAGTTCTTC. This sequence encodes CASRLADSYNEQFF.

This clonotype was picked up many times. The chain recombines TRBV6-1 with TRBJ2-7; D is uncertain. Trimming stripped 6 bases from V and 0 bases from J, with 12 bases between. The CDR3 contains 14 residues. The germline V gene has CDR1 MNHNS and CDR2 SASEGT. The CDR3 DNA is TGTGCCAGCAGCCTCGACACGTTCTCCTACGAGCAGTACTTC. It translates to CASSLDTFSYEQYF.

CDR3 residues: CSARDTGGPGVNEQFF. The CDR3 DNA is TGCAGTGCTAGAGATACGGGAGGGCCAGGTGTAAATGAGCAGTTCTTC. The chain combines TRBV20-1 with TRBJ2-1; 8 nucleotides agree with TRBD2. Germline-derived CDR1 and CDR2 are DFQATT and SNEGSKA (reference sequence). CDR3 length: 16 residues. The J segment lost 7 bases and the V segment lost 0 bases, leaving 11 bases of the junction unmatched.